Listed below are T cell receptor beta chains from one sample, sequenced in a study of T-cell reconstitution after alpha-beta-depleted transplantation in children. Each CDR3 protein gets one entry after TCRdb re-called the PCR reads with MiXCR. The table lists around 80,000 distinct CDR3 sequences, 18% of them singletons. This sample comprised PBMCs, mostly from graft donor cells, obtained 360 days after TCRalphabeta/CD19-depleted stem cell transplant. Receptor source: a male patient aged 2-9 years who had a stem cell transplant for acute lymphoblastic leukemia, so the T cells may come from the graft donor. The CDR3 runs from the conserved cysteine through the conserved F or W. A D gene is named only where the DNA matches it firmly. Size is omitted from some rows. Given values are once, few, many or a class for expanded clones.

J gene: TRBJ2-1
V gene: TRBV5-1
clone size: NA
D gene: NA
CDR3 DNA: TGCGCCAGCAGCTTGGCCGGCAAACAGCAGTTCTTC
CDR3 protein: CASSLAGKQQFF

J gene: TRBJ2-1
V gene: TRBV5-5
clone size: few
D gene: NA
CDR3 DNA: TGTGCCAGCAGTTTCTCGGGTCGGGGCTACAATGAGCAGTTCTTC
CDR3 protein: CASSFSGRGYNEQFF

J gene: TRBJ2-5
V gene: TRBV11-2
clone size: NA
D gene: NA
CDR3 DNA: TGTGCCAGCAGTGATTGGGGGCGCGGTGAGCCCCAGTACTTC
CDR3 protein: CASSDWGRGEPQYF

J gene: TRBJ2-1
V gene: TRBV20-1
clone size: few
D gene: TRBD2
CDR3 DNA: TGCAGTGCGGCTAGCGGGAGCCCAATTAGCACCTACAATGAGCAGTTCTTC
CDR3 protein: CSAASGSPISTYNEQFF

J gene: TRBJ2-7
V gene: TRBV12-3/TRBV12-4
clone size: few
D gene: NA
CDR3 DNA: TGTGCCAGCAGTTTATTTAACGTCTACGAGCAGTACTTC
CDR3 protein: CASSLFNVYEQYF

J gene: TRBJ1-2
V gene: TRBV18
clone size: few
D gene: NA
CDR3 DNA: TGTGCCAGCTCACCGATGGGGGTCTATGGCTACACCTTC
CDR3 protein: CASSPMGVYGYTF

J gene: TRBJ2-7
V gene: TRBV10-3
clone size: NA
D gene: NA
CDR3 DNA: TGTGCCGCGATGAGTGGGGCGACCTACGAGCAGTACTTC
CDR3 protein: CAAMSGATYEQYF

J gene: TRBJ2-5
V gene: TRBV27
clone size: few
D gene: NA
CDR3 DNA: TGTGCCAGCAAGGGGGGAGTGGGAGAGACCCAGTACTTC
CDR3 protein: CASKGGVGETQYF

J gene: TRBJ2-2
V gene: TRBV10-3
clone size: NA
D gene: NA
CDR3 DNA: TGTGCCATCAGTGAGTCGTGGGGCGCCGGGGAGCTGTTTTTT
CDR3 protein: CAISESWGAGELFF

J gene: TRBJ2-4
V gene: TRBV6-1
clone size: few
D gene: NA
CDR3 DNA: TGTGCCAGCAGTGTCGAGAAGCTAGCCAAAAACATTCAGTACTTC
CDR3 protein: CASSVEKLAKNIQYF

J gene: TRBJ2-2
V gene: TRBV11-3
clone size: many
D gene: NA
CDR3 DNA: TGTGCCAGCAGCCCCCATAAAAACGTCTTCCCCGGGGAGCTGTTTTTT
CDR3 protein: CASSPHKNVFPGELFF

J gene: TRBJ1-5
V gene: TRBV7-9
clone size: few
D gene: TRBD1
CDR3 DNA: TGTGCCAGCAGCTTAGGGGGACAGTTCAGTCAGCCCCAGCATTTT
CDR3 protein: CASSLGGQFSQPQHF

J gene: TRBJ2-1
V gene: TRBV7-9
clone size: NA
D gene: NA
CDR3 DNA: TGTGCCAGCAGCTTAGAGGAGACCCTCCGACACAATGAGCAGTTCTTC
CDR3 protein: CASSLEETLRHNEQFF

J gene: TRBJ2-7
V gene: TRBV4-2
clone size: many
D gene: NA
CDR3 DNA: TGTGCCAGCAGCCAAGATAGGGTCGGGCACTCCTACGAGCAGTACTTC
CDR3 protein: CASSQDRVGHSYEQYF

J gene: TRBJ2-7
V gene: TRBV6-1
clone size: NA
D gene: TRBD2
CDR3 DNA: TGTGCCAGCAGCCCTAGCGGGAGACCCCGTCGGGAGCAGTACTTC
CDR3 protein: CASSPSGRPRREQYF

J gene: TRBJ2-2
V gene: TRBV5-1
clone size: few
D gene: TRBD1
CDR3 DNA: TGCGCCAGCAGCTGGGGACAGGGGCTCCCGAACACCGGGGAGCTGTTTTTT
CDR3 protein: CASSWGQGLPNTGELFF

J gene: TRBJ2-4
V gene: TRBV12-5
clone size: many
D gene: TRBD2
CDR3 DNA: TGTGCTAGTGGTTTGGTACTAGGGCGGGAGAGCAAAAACATTCAGTACTTC
CDR3 protein: CASGLVLGRESKNIQYF

J gene: TRBJ2-2
V gene: TRBV7-2
clone size: NA
D gene: TRBD1
CDR3 DNA: TGTGCCAGCAGCTTAGGAAACAGGGGGCCGAACACCGGGGAGCTGTTTTTT
CDR3 protein: CASSLGNRGPNTGELFF

J gene: TRBJ1-4
V gene: TRBV6-1
clone size: NA
D gene: NA
CDR3 DNA: TGTGCCAGCAGTAGGTCCCAGTCAAGGAGTGAAAAACTGTTTTTT
CDR3 protein: CASSRSQSRSEKLFF

J gene: TRBJ1-1
V gene: TRBV10-2
clone size: NA
D gene: TRBD1
CDR3 DNA: TGCGCCAGCAGGACCCTTGGGGAGGGGGCGAATACTGAAGCTTTCTTT
CDR3 protein: CASRTLGEGANTEAFF

J gene: TRBJ2-3
V gene: TRBV12-3/TRBV12-4
clone size: NA
D gene: NA
CDR3 DNA: TGTGCCAGCAGTCTCCGCAGCACAGATACGCAGTATTTT
CDR3 protein: CASSLRSTDTQYF

J gene: TRBJ2-7
V gene: TRBV5-6
clone size: few
D gene: NA
CDR3 DNA: TGTGCCAGCAGCTTGGGGGTTGTAACCACGAAGGACGAGCAGTACTTC
CDR3 protein: CASSLGVVTTKDEQYF

J gene: TRBJ1-4
V gene: TRBV6-6
clone size: few
D gene: NA
CDR3 DNA: TGTGCCAGCAGTTCTATTGGGTTTGAAAAACTGTTTTTT
CDR3 protein: CASSSIGFEKLFF

J gene: TRBJ2-2
V gene: TRBV12-3/TRBV12-4
clone size: once
D gene: NA
CDR3 DNA: TGTGCCAGCAGCTATCGGGGGTTCGGGGGCAACACTTTAGTTAGGGAGCTGTTTTTT
CDR3 protein: CASSYRGFGGNTLVRELFF

J gene: TRBJ2-5
V gene: TRBV5-6
clone size: NA
D gene: TRBD1
CDR3 DNA: TGTGCCAGCAGCTTTTTGGACAGGGATGACGAGACCCAGTACTTC
CDR3 protein: CASSFLDRDDETQYF

J gene: TRBJ2-5
V gene: TRBV7-9
clone size: few
D gene: NA
CDR3 DNA: TGTGCCAGCAGCTTAGCGATCGGCCCGGTACAAGAGACCCAGTACTTC
CDR3 protein: CASSLAIGPVQETQYF

J gene: TRBJ1-3
V gene: TRBV5-5
clone size: few
D gene: NA
CDR3 DNA: TGTGCCAGCAGCGCCGCCTTCTCTGGAAACACCATATATTTT
CDR3 protein: CASSAAFSGNTIYF

J gene: TRBJ2-4
V gene: TRBV7-9
clone size: few
D gene: TRBD1
CDR3 DNA: TGTGCCAGCGGGGGGACAGGGAAGGCCAAAAACATTCAGTACTTC
CDR3 protein: CASGGTGKAKNIQYF

J gene: TRBJ2-7
V gene: TRBV7-6
clone size: few
D gene: NA
CDR3 DNA: TGTGCCAGCAGCATTGGCGGAGGGGGCTACGAGCAGTACTTC
CDR3 protein: CASSIGGGGYEQYF

J gene: TRBJ2-5
V gene: TRBV21-1
clone size: few
D gene: NA
CDR3 DNA: TGTGCCAGCAGCATCGGCGCGGAGACCCAGTACTTC
CDR3 protein: CASSIGAETQYF

J gene: TRBJ2-7
V gene: TRBV11-2
clone size: NA
D gene: TRBD2
CDR3 DNA: TGTGCCAGCAGCTTAGCGGGAGGGCCGGTCTACGAGCAGTACTTC
CDR3 protein: CASSLAGGPVYEQYF

J gene: TRBJ2-3
V gene: TRBV11-2
clone size: NA
D gene: NA
CDR3 DNA: TGTGCCAGCAGTTTTCGGGCACGGCCGGGAGCCTTTCCAGATACGCAGTATTTT
CDR3 protein: CASSFRARPGAFPDTQYF

J gene: TRBJ2-1
V gene: TRBV7-6
clone size: many
D gene: NA
CDR3 DNA: TGTGCCAGCAGTCACGGGCGAAGATCCTACAATGAGCAGTTCTTC
CDR3 protein: CASSHGRRSYNEQFF

J gene: TRBJ1-1
V gene: TRBV28
clone size: NA
D gene: NA
CDR3 DNA: TGTGCCAGCAGTCCGCCCGGGACCGAGGTTGAAGCTTTCTTT
CDR3 protein: CASSPPGTEVEAFF

J gene: TRBJ1-1
V gene: TRBV7-9
clone size: many
D gene: NA
CDR3 DNA: TGTGCCAGCAGCTTAGTGGGGGGTTCGGACACTGAAGCTTTCTTT
CDR3 protein: CASSLVGGSDTEAFF

J gene: TRBJ2-1
V gene: TRBV12-3/TRBV12-4
clone size: NA
D gene: TRBD2
CDR3 DNA: TGTGCCAGCAGTTTACGGGGGAGCGGGGGAGAGGGCTACAATGAGCAGTTCTTC
CDR3 protein: CASSLRGSGGEGYNEQFF

J gene: TRBJ2-3
V gene: TRBV5-1
clone size: many
D gene: TRBD2
CDR3 DNA: TGCGCCAGCAGCTTGGTCGCGGGAGCCACAGATACGCAGTATTTT
CDR3 protein: CASSLVAGATDTQYF

J gene: TRBJ2-7
V gene: TRBV7-2
clone size: few
D gene: TRBD1
CDR3 DNA: TGTGCCAGCAGCTTAAATAGGGGGCCCCCCTACGAGCAGTACTTC
CDR3 protein: CASSLNRGPPYEQYF

J gene: TRBJ2-1
V gene: TRBV28
clone size: few
D gene: NA
CDR3 DNA: TGTGCCAGCAGTTGGGGGGAGGTTTCCTACAATGAGCAGTTCTTC
CDR3 protein: CASSWGEVSYNEQFF

J gene: TRBJ2-5
V gene: TRBV4-1
clone size: many
D gene: NA
CDR3 DNA: TGCGCCAGCAGCCACCCCGGCGAGACCCAGTACTTC
CDR3 protein: CASSHPGETQYF

J gene: TRBJ1-5
V gene: TRBV24-1
clone size: many
D gene: NA
CDR3 DNA: TGTGCCACCAGTGTTTCACCCAGGCAGGGCAATCAGCCCCAGCATTTT
CDR3 protein: CATSVSPRQGNQPQHF

J gene: TRBJ2-5
V gene: TRBV20-1
clone size: few
D gene: NA
CDR3 DNA: TGCAGTGCTAGGGCCCTCGGGGCCCAAGAGACCCAGTACTTC
CDR3 protein: CSARALGAQETQYF